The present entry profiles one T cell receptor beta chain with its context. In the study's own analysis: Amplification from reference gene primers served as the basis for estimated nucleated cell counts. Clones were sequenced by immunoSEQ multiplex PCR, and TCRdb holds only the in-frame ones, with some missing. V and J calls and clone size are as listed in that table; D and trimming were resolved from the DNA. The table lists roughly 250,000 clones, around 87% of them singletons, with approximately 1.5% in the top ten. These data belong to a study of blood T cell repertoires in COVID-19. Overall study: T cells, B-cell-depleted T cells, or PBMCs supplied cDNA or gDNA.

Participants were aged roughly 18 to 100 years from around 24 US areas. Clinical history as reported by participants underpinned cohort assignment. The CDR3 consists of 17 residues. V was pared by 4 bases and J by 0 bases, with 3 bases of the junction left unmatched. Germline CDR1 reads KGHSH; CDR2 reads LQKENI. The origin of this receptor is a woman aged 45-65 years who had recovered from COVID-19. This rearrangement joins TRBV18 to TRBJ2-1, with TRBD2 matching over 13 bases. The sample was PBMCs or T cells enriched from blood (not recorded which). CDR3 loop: CASSLLAGGPSYNEQFF. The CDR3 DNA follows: TGTGCCAGCTCACTACTAGCGGGAGGGCCCTCCTACAATGAGCAGTTCTTC.